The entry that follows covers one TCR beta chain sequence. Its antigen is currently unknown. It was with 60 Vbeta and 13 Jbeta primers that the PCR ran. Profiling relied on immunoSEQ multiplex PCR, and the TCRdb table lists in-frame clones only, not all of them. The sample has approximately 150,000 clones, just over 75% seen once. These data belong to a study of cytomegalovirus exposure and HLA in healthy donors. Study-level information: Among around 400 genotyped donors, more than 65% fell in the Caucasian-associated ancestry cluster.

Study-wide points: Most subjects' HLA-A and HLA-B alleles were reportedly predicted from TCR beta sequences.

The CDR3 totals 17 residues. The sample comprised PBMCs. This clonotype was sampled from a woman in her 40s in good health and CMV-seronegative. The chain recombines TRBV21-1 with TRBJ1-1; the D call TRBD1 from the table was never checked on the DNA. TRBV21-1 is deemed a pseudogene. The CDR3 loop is CASIPPQGARLSTEAFF. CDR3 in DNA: TGTGCCAGCATACCGCCACAGGGGGCGCGACTCAGTACTGAAGCTTTCTTT.